The next 15 T cell receptor beta chains were all read from a single sample in a study of blood T cell repertoires in COVID-19. Libraries were prepared by immunoSEQ multiplex PCR; TCRdb keeps only in-frame clonotypes and omits some of them. The sample lists 350,000 to 400,000 clones, about 90% seen once, with 2.5% to 3.5% in the top ten. What was sequenced was PBMCs or T cells enriched from blood (not recorded which). Receptors originate from a woman in her twenties or thirties who had recovered from COVID-19.

The rearrangement links TRBV28 to TRBJ2-7; 9 bases fit TRBD2. There are 14 residues in the CDR3. The V segment lost 6 bases and the J segment 2 bases; nucleotides outside the gene matches: 5. Germline V gene data show CDR1 as MDHEN and CDR2 as SYDVKM. Here the CDR3 reads CASRSGGRAYEQYF. Here the CDR3 DNA reads TGTGCCAGCAGGAGTGGCGGGAGGGCCTACGAGCAGTACTTC.

The chain couples TRBV9 to TRBJ1-5, with D perhaps matching TRBD1 (5 bases). CDR3 length: 12 residues. V lost 1 base and J 7 bases, leaving 6 bases between the germline ends. Germline V CDR1 and CDR2: SGDLS, YYNGEE. CDR3 bases: TGTGCCAGCAGCGTAAAGGGGCAGCCCCAGCATTTT. Translated, it gives CASSVKGQPQHF.

The chain couples TRBV12-3 or TRBV12-4 to TRBJ2-7, with unresolved D. This CDR3 is built from 12 residues. Trimming pared 5 bases from V and 1 base from J, leaving 6 bases between. The DNA for the CDR3 is TGTGCCAGCAGTCCCGAGTCCTACGAGCAGTACTTC. This gives the protein CASSPESYEQYF.

The chain employs TRBV5-1 and TRBJ2-5; TRBD2 matches at 8 bases. The J segment lost 0 bases and the V segment lost 2 bases, leaving 9 bases of the junction unmatched. Per germline, CDR1 SGHRS and CDR2 YFSETQ. This CDR3 has 17 amino acids. CDR3 sequence (DNA): TGCGCCAGCAGCTTATTCGGGCGGGAGGAGTACCAAGAGACCCAGTACTTC. Translating it yields CASSLFGREEYQETQYF.

This sequence joins TRBV27 and TRBJ2-2, with a tentative D call TRBD1 (5 bases). The CDR3 loop spans 14 amino acids. V was cut by 8 bases and J by 6 bases, with 16 bases left in between. Per germline, CDR1 MNHEY and CDR2 SMNVEV (reference sequence). The CDR3 DNA is TGTGCCAGCGGACATCAGGACCGGGCCGGGGAGCTGTTTTTT. Its protein is CASGHQDRAGELFF.

This chain connects TRBV3-1 (or the pseudogene TRBV3-2) to TRBJ2-3, with D tentatively TRBD2 (5 bases). The V and J ends lost 1 base and 9 bases respectively, with 11 bases between them. The CDR3 consists of 13 residues. Per the germline V gene, CDR1 is LGHDT and CDR2 is YNNKEL (reference sequence). CDR3 in amino acids: CASSQVYGVTQYF. The CDR3 DNA reads TGTGCCAGCAGCCAAGTTTACGGGGTCACGCAGTATTTT.

V gene TRBV2 combines with J gene TRBJ1-2; 9 positions match TRBD1. The CDR3 is 15 residues long. Germline lookup yields CDR1 SNHLY and CDR2 FYNNEI. J was trimmed by 7 bases and V by 5 bases; bases with no gene match: 11. CDR3 sequence reads: CASSRIRDRDAGYTF. The CDR3 bases are TGTGCCAGCAGTAGGATCCGGGACAGGGATGCTGGCTACACCTTC.

This rearrangement joins TRBV29-1 to TRBJ2-3; 7 bases are shared with TRBD2. The length of the CDR3 is 14 residues. Germline assignment: CDR1 SQVTM and CDR2 ANQGSEA. The V segment lost 4 bases and the J segment 3 bases; nucleotides outside the gene matches: 7. CDR3 in DNA: TGCAGCGTTGCGGTGGGAGGGCCGACAGATACGCAGTATTTT. Its translation is CSVAVGGPTDTQYF.

V is TRBV12-5 and J is TRBJ2-3; D gene ambiguous. There are 12 residues in the CDR3. CDR1 and CDR2 (germline): LGHNT, FRNRAP. Between the trimmed V and J ends, which lost 1 base and 8 bases, there was a span of 7 bases. Here the CDR3 DNA reads TGTGCTAGTGGTTTGGACGGTGGTACGCAGTATTTT. This codes for CASGLDGGTQYF.

The J gene is TRBJ1-5, the V gene TRBV15; D possibly corresponds to TRBD1 (6 bases). Germline loops: CDR1 LNHNV, CDR2 YYDKDF (reference sequence). V gave up 7 bases and J gave up 5 bases, with 15 bases separating them. This CDR3 has 14 residues. The DNA of the CDR3 is TGTGCCACCAACCTTGCGGGGGCTGATCAGCCCCAGCATTTT. Translating it yields CATNLAGADQPQHF.

CDR3 protein: CASSEPASSYNSPLHF. Here the CDR3 DNA reads TGTGCCAGCAGTGAGCCCGCGAGCTCCTATAATTCACCCCTCCACTTT. This chain uses TRBV6-1 with TRBJ1-6; D not certain. This CDR3 spans 16 amino acids. V was cut by 3 bases and J by 0 bases, with 9 bases left in between. The germline gives CDR1 MNHNS, CDR2 SASEGT.

The chain uses TRBV5-1 and TRBJ2-3, with 11 bases matching TRBD2. This CDR3 contains 15 residues. V was clipped by 0 bases and J by 6 bases; unmatched bases: 3. Germline assignment: CDR1 SGHRS and CDR2 YFSETQ. CDR3 region: CASSLGLAGLDTQYF. CDR3 DNA: TGCGCCAGCAGCTTGGGACTAGCGGGGCTGGATACGCAGTATTTT.

The chain joins TRBV7-9 to TRBJ2-1; no clear D gene. CDR3 size: 14 residues. V was trimmed by 1 base and J by 7 bases, leaving 11 bases between them. Looked up from germline, CDR1 is SEHNR and CDR2 is FQNEAQ (reference sequence). CDR3: CASSLGFDFNEQFF. The CDR3 DNA is TGTGCCAGCAGCTTAGGTTTCGACTTTAATGAGCAGTTCTTC.

The CDR3 protein is CASRKTGGSLGYTF. Here the CDR3 DNA reads TGTGCCAGCAGGAAGACGGGAGGGTCCCTTGGCTACACCTTC. This chain links TRBV18 with TRBJ1-2; no reliable D call. The CDR3 has 14 amino acids. The germline gives CDR1 KGHSH, CDR2 LQKENI. V lost 8 bases, J lost 7 bases, and 20 bases lay in between.

This sequence joins TRBV27 and TRBJ2-5; 10 nucleotides line up with TRBD2. The germline gives CDR1 MNHEY, CDR2 SMNVEV (reference sequence). This CDR3 has 15 residues. The V segment lost 4 bases and the J segment 5 bases; nucleotides outside the gene matches: 7. The CDR3 region is CASSSKRGGRETQYF. The CDR3 bases are TGTGCCAGCAGTTCGAAGCGGGGGGGCCGGGAGACCCAGTACTTC.